These 7 T cell receptor beta chains came from one sample sequenced in a study of blood T cell repertoires in COVID-19. Method: immunoSEQ multiplex PCR; TCRdb's copy keeps in-frame clones and lacks some. The sample consists of about 250,000 clones, about 87% of them appearing once. The sample taken for sequencing was peripheral blood. These receptors were obtained from a woman aged 25 to 39 with COVID-19, enrolled during active disease.

This chain joins TRBV6-5 and TRBJ1-2; D is perhaps TRBD1 (5 bases). The CDR3 covers 14 residues. The germline V gene has CDR1 MNHEY and CDR2 SVGAGI. Trimming pared 11 bases from V and 4 bases from J, leaving 20 bases between. The CDR3 DNA is TGTGCCGTCGTTGCCCAGGGTGCTTTCTATGGCTACACCTTC. Protein sequence: CAVVAQGAFYGYTF.

This clone came up once. The chain recombines TRBV18 with TRBJ1-1, with TRBD1 matching over 7 bases. The ends lost 2 bases at V and 2 bases at J; junction bases unmatched: 5. This CDR3 has 15 amino acids. Per germline, CDR1 KGHSH and CDR2 LQKENI. The CDR3 sequence is CASSPGTARNTEAFF. CDR3 sequence (DNA): TGTGCCAGCTCACCAGGGACAGCGAGAAACACTGAAGCTTTCTTT.

The chain is built from TRBV5-1 and TRBJ1-2; 7 nucleotides line up with TRBD1. V trimming: 3 bases; J trimming: 3 bases; junction bases outside the gene matches: 14. Germline values: CDR1 SGHRS, CDR2 YFSETQ. CDR3 length: 17 residues. The CDR3, as DNA: TGCGCCAGCAGCTCTCATCTACCGGGACAGAAGGACTATGGCTACACCTTC. Translation: CASSSHLPGQKDYGYTF. Full variable domain (missing parts from reference TRBV5-1 and TRBJ1-2): KAGVTQTPRYLIKTRGQQVTLSCSPISGHRSVSWYQQTPGQGLQFLFEYFSETQRNKGNFPGRFSGRQFSNSRSEMNVSTLELGDSALYLCASSSHLPGQKDYGYTFGSGTRLTVV.

The V gene is TRBV7-2, the J gene TRBJ1-5, with D possibly matching TRBD1 (5 bases). Germline CDR1 is SGHTA and CDR2 is FQGNSA. CDR3 length equals 17 residues. Trimming removed 0 bases at V and 0 bases at J, with 12 bases between. The CDR3 DNA reads TGTGCCAGCAGCTTAGCGAGTCAGGGCTATAGCAATCAGCCCCAGCATTTT. Amino acids: CASSLASQGYSNQPQHF.

The chain employs TRBV5-1 and TRBJ2-1, with a tentative D call TRBD2 (5 bases). The V and J ends lost 2 bases and 3 bases respectively, with 9 bases between them. This CDR3 has 14 residues. Per germline, CDR1 SGHRS and CDR2 YFSETQ. CDR3: CASSFGVDYNEQFF. CDR3 DNA: TGCGCCAGCAGCTTCGGGGTCGACTACAATGAGCAGTTCTTC.

This clone was observed a handful of times. The genes are TRBV21-1 and TRBJ1-6. TRBV21-1 is annotated as a pseudogene. This CDR3 region has 18 residues. The CDR3 sequence: CASSKFRRRSSYNSPLHF. Here the CDR3 DNA reads TGTGCCAGCAGCAAATTCCGGCGGCGGAGCTCCTATAATTCACCCCTCCACTTT.

The chain recombines TRBV6-2 or TRBV6-3 with TRBJ2-7, with a possible D match to TRBD1 (6 bases). Per the germline V gene, CDR1 is MNHEY and CDR2 is SVGEGT. The CDR3 extends over 13 amino acids. With 0 bases removed from V and 6 bases from J, the gap between germline ends came to 9 bases. Written as DNA, the CDR3 is TGTGCCAGCAGTTACTCTCCAGGGGTCGAGCAGTACGTC. Amino acid sequence: CASSYSPGVEQYV.